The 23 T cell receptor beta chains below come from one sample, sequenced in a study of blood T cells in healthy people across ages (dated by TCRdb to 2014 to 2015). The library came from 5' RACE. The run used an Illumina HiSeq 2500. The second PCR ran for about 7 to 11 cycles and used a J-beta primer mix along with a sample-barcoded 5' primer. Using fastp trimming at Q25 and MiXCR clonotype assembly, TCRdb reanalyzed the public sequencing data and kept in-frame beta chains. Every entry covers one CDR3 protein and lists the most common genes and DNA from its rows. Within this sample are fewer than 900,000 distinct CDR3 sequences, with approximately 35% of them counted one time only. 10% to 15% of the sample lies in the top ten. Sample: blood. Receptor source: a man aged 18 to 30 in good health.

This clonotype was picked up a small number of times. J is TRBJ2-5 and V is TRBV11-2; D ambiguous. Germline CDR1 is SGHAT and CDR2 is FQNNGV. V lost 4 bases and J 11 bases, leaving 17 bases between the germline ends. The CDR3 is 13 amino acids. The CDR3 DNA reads TGTGCCAGCAGCTCCGCGGTTGGCAATGAGCAGTACTTC. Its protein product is CASSSAVGNEQYF.

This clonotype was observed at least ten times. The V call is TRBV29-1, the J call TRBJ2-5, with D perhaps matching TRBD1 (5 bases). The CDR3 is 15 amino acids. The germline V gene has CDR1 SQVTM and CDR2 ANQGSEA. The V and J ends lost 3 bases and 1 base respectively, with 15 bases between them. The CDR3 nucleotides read TGCAGCGTTGATTCTCTCGACAGAGCCCAAGAGACCCAGTACTTC. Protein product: CSVDSLDRAQETQYF.

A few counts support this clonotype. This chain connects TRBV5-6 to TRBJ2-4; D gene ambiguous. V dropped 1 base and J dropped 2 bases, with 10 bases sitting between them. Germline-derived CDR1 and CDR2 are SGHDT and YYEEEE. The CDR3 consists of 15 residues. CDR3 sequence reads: CASSLTTLSKNIQYF. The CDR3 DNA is TGTGCCAGCAGCTTGACGACATTGTCCAAAAACATTCAGTACTTC.

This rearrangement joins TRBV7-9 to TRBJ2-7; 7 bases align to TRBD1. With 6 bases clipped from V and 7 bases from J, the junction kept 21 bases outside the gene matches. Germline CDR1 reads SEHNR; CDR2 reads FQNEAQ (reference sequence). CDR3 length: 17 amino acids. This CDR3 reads CASRRPPGTASYNEQYF. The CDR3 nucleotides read TGTGCCAGCAGAAGACCTCCCGGGACAGCCTCCTACAATGAGCAGTACTTC. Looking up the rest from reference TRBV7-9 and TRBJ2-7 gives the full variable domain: DTGVSQNPRHKITKRGQNVTFRCDPISEHNRLYWYRQTLGQGPEFLTYFQNEAQLEKSRLLSDRFSAERPKGSFSTLEIQRTEQGDSAMYLCASRRPPGTASYNEQYFGPGTRLTVT.

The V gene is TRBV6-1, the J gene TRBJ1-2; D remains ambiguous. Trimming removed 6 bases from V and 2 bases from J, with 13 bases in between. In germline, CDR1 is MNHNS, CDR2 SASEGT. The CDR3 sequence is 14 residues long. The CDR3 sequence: CASRTSYNNYGYTF. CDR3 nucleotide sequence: TGTGCCAGCAGGACATCTTACAACAACTATGGCTACACCTTC.

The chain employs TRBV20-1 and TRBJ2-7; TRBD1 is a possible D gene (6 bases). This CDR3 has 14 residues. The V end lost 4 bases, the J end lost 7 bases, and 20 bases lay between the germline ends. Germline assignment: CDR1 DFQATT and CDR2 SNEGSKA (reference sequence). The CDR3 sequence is CSANGQIDYNEQYF. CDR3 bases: TGCAGTGCTAATGGACAGATTGATTACAATGAGCAGTACTTC.

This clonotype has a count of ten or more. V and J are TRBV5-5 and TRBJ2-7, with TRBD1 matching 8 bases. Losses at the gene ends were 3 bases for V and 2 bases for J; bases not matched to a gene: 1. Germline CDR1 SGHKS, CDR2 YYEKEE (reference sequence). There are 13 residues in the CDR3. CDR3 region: CASSWGQAYEQYF. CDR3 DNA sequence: TGTGCCAGCAGCTGGGGACAGGCCTACGAGCAGTACTTC.

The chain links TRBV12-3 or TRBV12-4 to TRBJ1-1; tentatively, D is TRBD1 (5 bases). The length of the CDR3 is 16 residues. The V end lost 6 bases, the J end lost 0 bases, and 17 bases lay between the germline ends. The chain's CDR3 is CASSPAIRGLNTEAFF. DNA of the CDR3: TGTGCCAGCAGCCCGGCCATCCGGGGCCTGAACACTGAAGCTTTCTTT.

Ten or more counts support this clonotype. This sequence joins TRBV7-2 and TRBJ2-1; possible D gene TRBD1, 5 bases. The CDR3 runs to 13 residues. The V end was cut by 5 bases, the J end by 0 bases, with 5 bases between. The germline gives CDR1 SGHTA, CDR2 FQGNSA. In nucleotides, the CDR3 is TGTGCCAGCAGCGACAGCTCCTACAATGAGCAGTTCTTC. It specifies CASSDSSYNEQFF.

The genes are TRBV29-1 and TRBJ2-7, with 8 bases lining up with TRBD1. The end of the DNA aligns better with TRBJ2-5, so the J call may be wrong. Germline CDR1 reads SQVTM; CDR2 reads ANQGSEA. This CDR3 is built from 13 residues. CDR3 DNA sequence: TGCAGCGTCCACAGGGGGGCCGTCGCGACCCAGTACTTC. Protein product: CSVHRGAVATQYF.

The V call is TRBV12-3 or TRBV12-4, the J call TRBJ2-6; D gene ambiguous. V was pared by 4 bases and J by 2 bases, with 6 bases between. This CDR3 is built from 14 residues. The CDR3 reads CASSSVAGANVLTF. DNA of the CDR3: TGTGCCAGCAGTTCGGTTGCTGGGGCCAACGTCCTGACTTTC.

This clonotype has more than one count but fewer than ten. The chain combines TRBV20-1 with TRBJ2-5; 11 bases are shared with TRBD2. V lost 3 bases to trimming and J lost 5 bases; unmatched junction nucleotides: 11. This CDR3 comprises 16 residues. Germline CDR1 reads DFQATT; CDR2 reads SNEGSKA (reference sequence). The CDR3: CSARGPSGGLLETQYF. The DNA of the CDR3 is TGCAGTGCTAGGGGCCCTAGCGGGGGGTTGCTGGAGACCCAGTACTTC.

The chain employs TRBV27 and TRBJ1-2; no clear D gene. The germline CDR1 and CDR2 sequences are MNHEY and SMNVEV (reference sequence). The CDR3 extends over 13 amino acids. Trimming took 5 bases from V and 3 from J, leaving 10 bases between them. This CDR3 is CASSGEGHYGYTF. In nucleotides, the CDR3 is TGTGCCAGCAGTGGGGAAGGGCACTATGGCTACACCTTC.

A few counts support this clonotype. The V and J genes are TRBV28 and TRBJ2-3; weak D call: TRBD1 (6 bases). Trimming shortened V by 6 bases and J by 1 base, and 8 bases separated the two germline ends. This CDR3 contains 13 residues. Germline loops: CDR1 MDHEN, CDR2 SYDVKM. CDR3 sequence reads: CASSKGGTDTQYF. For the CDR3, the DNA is TGTGCCAGCAGCAAGGGGGGCACAGATACGCAGTATTTT.

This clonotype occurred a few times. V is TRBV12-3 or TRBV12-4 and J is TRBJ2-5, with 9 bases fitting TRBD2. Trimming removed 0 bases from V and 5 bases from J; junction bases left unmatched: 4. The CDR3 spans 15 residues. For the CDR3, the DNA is TGTGCCAGCAGTTTAGCGGCTAGCGGGGCGGAGACCCAGTACTTC. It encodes CASSLAASGAETQYF.

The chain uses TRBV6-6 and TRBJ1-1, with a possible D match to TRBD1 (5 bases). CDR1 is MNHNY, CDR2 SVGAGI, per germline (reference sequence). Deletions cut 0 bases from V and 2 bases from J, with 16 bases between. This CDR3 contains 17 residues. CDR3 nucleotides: TGTGCCAGCAGTTACTCGATTGGGGGTACCGCAAACACTGAAGCTTTCTTT. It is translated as CASSYSIGGTANTEAFF.

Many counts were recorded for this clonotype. As DNA, the CDR3 is TGTGCCAGCAGTTTGCGACAGGGGGGCGAAAAACTGTTTTTT. Translating gives CASSLRQGGEKLFF. This chain links TRBV12-3 or TRBV12-4 with TRBJ1-4; 9 bases are a match to TRBD1. The V and J ends lost 3 bases and 8 bases, in that order; junction bases with no gene match: 4. CDR3 length: 14 amino acids.

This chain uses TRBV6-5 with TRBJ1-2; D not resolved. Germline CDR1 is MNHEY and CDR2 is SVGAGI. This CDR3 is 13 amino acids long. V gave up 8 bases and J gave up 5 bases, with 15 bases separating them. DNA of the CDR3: TGTGCCAGCGGGCCGGTTGGAGGGTATGGCTACACCTTC. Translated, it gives CASGPVGGYGYTF.

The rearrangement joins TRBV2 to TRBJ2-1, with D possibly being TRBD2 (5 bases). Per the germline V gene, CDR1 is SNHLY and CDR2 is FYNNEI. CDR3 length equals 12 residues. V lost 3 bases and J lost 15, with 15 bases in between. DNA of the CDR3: TGTGCCAGCAGTGATGTCGCGGGCGGTAGGTTCTTC. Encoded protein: CASSDVAGGRFF.

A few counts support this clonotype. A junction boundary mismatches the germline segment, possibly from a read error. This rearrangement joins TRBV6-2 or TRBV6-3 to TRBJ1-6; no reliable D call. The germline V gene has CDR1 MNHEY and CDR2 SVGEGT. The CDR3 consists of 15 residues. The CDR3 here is CASIYSPGVDSPLHF. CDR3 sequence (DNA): TGTGCCAGCATTTACTCTCCCGGGGTAGATTCACCCCTCCACTTT.

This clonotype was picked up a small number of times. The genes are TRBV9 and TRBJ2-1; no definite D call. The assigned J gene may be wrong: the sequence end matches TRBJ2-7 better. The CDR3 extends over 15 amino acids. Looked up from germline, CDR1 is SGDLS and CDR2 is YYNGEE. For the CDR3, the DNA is TGTGCCAGCAGCGTAGATAGTGGACCCTACAATGAGCAGTACTTC. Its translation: CASSVDSGPYNEQYF.

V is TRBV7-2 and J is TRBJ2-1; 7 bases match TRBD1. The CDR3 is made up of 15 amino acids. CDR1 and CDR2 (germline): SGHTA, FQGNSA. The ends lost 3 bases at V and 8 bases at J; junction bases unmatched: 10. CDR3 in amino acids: CASSLSRDSIDEQFF. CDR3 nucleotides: TGTGCCAGCAGCTTGTCCCGGGACAGCATCGATGAGCAGTTCTTC.

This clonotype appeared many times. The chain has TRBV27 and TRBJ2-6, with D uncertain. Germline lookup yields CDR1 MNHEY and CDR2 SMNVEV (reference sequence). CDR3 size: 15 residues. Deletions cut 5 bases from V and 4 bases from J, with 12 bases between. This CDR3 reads CASSLSRSGANVLTF. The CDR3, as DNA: TGTGCCAGCAGTCTCTCGCGGTCCGGGGCCAACGTCCTGACTTTC.